This TCR beta chain was recovered during a study of technical replicates of blood from several donors. The germline gives CDR1 SGDLS, CDR2 YYNGEE. The CDR3 extends over 15 amino acids. V was pared by 5 bases and J by 8 bases, with 12 bases of the junction left unmatched. Here immunoSEQ multiplex PCR was the method, and the copy in TCRdb shows in-frame clones only, minus some. The sample shows approximately 90,000 clones, roughly 96% of them seen only once. What was sequenced was T cells isolated from PBMCs. The rearrangement links TRBV9 to TRBJ2-1; 8 bases map to TRBD2. The clonotype was recovered from a human donor in good health. The CDR3 loop reads CASRQDGSGNDEQFF. The CDR3 DNA sequence: TGTGCCAGCAGGCAGGATGGTAGCGGGAACGATGAGCAGTTCTTC. Drawing the rest from reference TRBV9 and TRBJ2-1, the complete variable domain is DSGVTQTPKHLITATGQRVTLRCSPRSGDLSVYWYQQSLDQGLQFLIQYYNGEERAKGNILERFSAQQFPDLHSELNLSSLELGDSALYFCASRQDGSGNDEQFFGPGTRLTVL.